Listed below are T cell receptor beta chains from one sample, sequenced in a study of T-cell reconstitution after alpha-beta-depleted transplantation in children. TCRdb re-analysed the PCR reads in MiXCR, keeping a single row per CDR3 protein. The sample shows fewer than 550,000 distinct CDR3 sequences, 11% of them seen only once. Sequenced here: PBMCs from the stem cell graft donor, sampled from the stem cell graft. Receptors were obtained from a human donor who donated a stem cell graft to a child with acute myeloid leukemia. CDR3s include the opening cysteine and the closing phenylalanine or tryptophan.

v_gene,j_gene,len,CDR3aa
TRBV29-1,TRBJ2-3,11,CSVQIWDTQYF
TRBV6-2/TRBV6-3,TRBJ2-7,15,CASRATGTGSYEQYF
TRBV29-1,TRBJ1-2,13,CSVVGQGASGYTF
TRBV12-3/TRBV12-4,TRBJ2-1,13,CASRWQGHNEQFF
TRBV12-3/TRBV12-4,TRBJ2-3,15,CAGSTGGTLTDTQYF
TRBV6-2/TRBV6-3,TRBJ1-1,13,CASSYDKWTEAFF
TRBV20-1,TRBJ1-5,17,CCAMPGLRGLSNQPQHF
TRBV30,TRBJ2-3,13,CAWSGDLADTQYF
TRBV5-1,TRBJ2-1,16,CASSLAGGGTYNEQFF
TRBV2,TRBJ1-5,15,CASSAGGQPNQPQHF
TRBV11-2,TRBJ2-7,14,CASSYTPGSYEQYF
TRBV7-9,TRBJ2-3,17,CASSQPSGGGRTDTQYF
TRBV20-1,TRBJ2-2,16,CSARDFRTGRTGELFF